This T cell receptor beta chain was identified in a study of identical twins (dated by TCRdb to about 2016). In the study overall: The study deep-sequenced TCR alpha and beta repertoires from monozygotic twins, unrelated adults of various ages and cord blood to test whether fetal clonotypes persist. Replicate twin experiments were performed at different times using different library preparation protocols to rule out contamination. The study at large found these results: Zero-insertion analyses could be partly confounded by invariant T cells such as MAIT and iNKT, though diverse VJ usage argued against such confounding for most clonotypes. Compared with coincidental sharing between unrelated individuals, an excess of low generation-probability sequences was observed among out-of-frame TCR alpha sequences shared between twins. A weaker excess of twin sharing was found in beta out-of-frame sequences because the signal-to-noise ratio was lowered by fewer shared sequences. Abundant cord blood beta clonotypes had fewer insertions, young adult naive repertoires showed a similar but weaker trend, and memory repertoires showed no such trend. Recombination models systematically underestimated out-of-frame TCR alpha sharing in monozygotic twins but agreed with sharing between unrelated individuals. Because the same donors could not be followed over many years, the conclusions relied on cross-sectional statistical analysis.

Every donor was a healthy Caucasian. Three unrelated non-twin adults were additionally sequenced: a male aged 18 to 30, a male aged 50 to 60 and a female aged 50 to 60. Using Miltenyi CD45RO+ enrichment and human naive T-cell isolation kits, memory (CD45RO+) and naive T cells were isolated from PBMC. Sequences SGDLS (CDR1) and YYNGEE (CDR2) are obtained from the germline V gene. Relative to germline, V is 7 bases shorter and J is 0 bases shorter, with 12 bases between their ends. The CDR3 holds 14 amino acids from the cysteine to the phenylalanine. Solely the CDR3 DNA is kept, with 42 bases framed from the first base. Library preparation used 5' RACE. The reads were generated on an Illumina HiSeq 2000. Template switching introduced a universal primer binding site; the final cDNA contained a unique molecular identifier, enabling accurate counting of TCR cDNA molecules. First-strand cDNA for TCR alpha and beta chains was synthesized from specific primers in the conserved constant-segment region. To control for contamination, each cDNA library was double barcoded with a SMART-Mk sample barcode plus Illumina barcodes. TruSeq adapter sequences and Illumina sample barcodes were added in two successive PCR steps. Sequencing of the TCR alpha and beta cDNA libraries was done on the Illumina HiSeq platform using custom primers. The authors processed their data as follows. MiGEC was used to process raw reads and extract unique molecular identifiers, and MiXCR was used to find CDR3 positions. For each individual, recombination models were inferred using an EM algorithm with the repgenHMM and IGoR tools. The analysis of shared clonotypes was done with the tcR package in R, with sharing normalized by the product of cloneset sizes. Out-of-frame nonproductive sequences were analyzed to study raw recombination free of thymic and clonal selection effects. TCRdb trimmed public reads at Q25 via fastp, called clones via MiXCR and kept in-frame beta chains. CDR3 protein duplicates are merged, each entry listing the most common genes and DNA. The V and J calls, along with clone size, are taken from TCRdb and not from the paper's own processing. Here the sample has hundreds of thousands of distinct CDR3 sequences; 5.5% to 6.5% occur a single time. 1.5% to 2% of the sample is taken by the ten largest.

This clonotype was detected many times. It has no known antigen specificity. Nothing much larger sits one base from this clone, and base qualities are not available. The receptor was isolated from a man aged 18 to 30 in good health. The rearranged chain carries TRBV9 and TRBJ2-3, with the D gene not clear enough to name. Input material: naive T cells sorted from blood. This sample's cell subset or site label indicates: cells isolated with a human naive T-cell isolation kit. The DNA is as follows: TGTGCCAGCTGTAGGTCCGCTAGCACAGATACGCAGTATTTT. Its coded protein is CASCRSASTDTQYF. Where the CDR3 stops, the reference TRBV9 and TRBJ2-3 genes take over; the full variable domain is DSGVTQTPKHLITATGQRVTLRCSPRSGDLSVYWYQQSLDQGLQFLIQYYNGEERAKGNILERFSAQQFPDLHSELNLSSLELGDSALYFCASCRSASTDTQYFGPGTRLTVL.